This T cell receptor beta chain was observed in a study of tumor-infiltrating lymphocytes in oesophageal squamous cell carcinoma. Germline V gives CDR1 SEHNR, CDR2 FQNEAQ (reference sequence). The CDR3 totals 19 residues, both ends included. Details on this clonotype: Since the CDR3 does not end with the conserved phenylalanine or tryptophan, this likely comes from a read error. The DNA is omitted, as the CDR3 cannot be located on it reliably, and the CDR3 follows TCRdb's listing.

TCRdb ran MiXCR on the PCR reads and lists one entry per CDR3 protein. The repertoire consists of 15,000 to 25,000 distinct CDR3 sequences, with around two fifths occurring once and the leading ten covering less than 50%. The rearrangement joins TRBV7-9 to TRBJ1-1; TRBD1 was called by the table and not checked on the DNA. Material: esophageal tumor tissue. The receptor was derived from a male donor with esophageal squamous cell carcinoma. The CDR3 here is CASSHPLAGEGTMSSSSGQ.